The next 11 T cell receptor beta chains were all read from a single sample in a study of Graves' ophthalmopathy and Graves' hyperthyroidism. Researchers took RNA transcripts and amplified TCR beta CDR3 regions from them. First-round RT-PCR relied on HTBI primers, and a second-round multiplex PCR came next. TCRdb reanalysed the multiplex PCR reads using MiXCR and keeps one entry per CDR3 protein. Of 300,000 to 500,000 distinct CDR3 sequences listed, approximately 15% are singletons. Sequenced: peripheral blood. The receptors stem from a woman under 30 with stable Graves' hyperthyroidism.

This clonotype was seen ten or more times. The genes are TRBV9 and TRBJ1-5, with D possibly matching TRBD1 (5 bases). Trimming left V 0 bases short and J 9 bases short, with 10 bases between. Germline loops: CDR1 SGDLS, CDR2 YYNGEE. The CDR3 has 13 amino acids. Here the CDR3 DNA reads TGTGCCAGCAGCGTAGTTCAGGGTACGCCCCAGCATTTT. Protein: CASSVVQGTPQHF.

This clonotype has a count of ten or more. CDR3 bases: TGTGCCAGCAGCCCCCCTTTTAGCAATCAGCCCCAGCATTTT. Protein sequence: CASSPPFSNQPQHF. The V and J genes are TRBV6-8 and TRBJ1-5; D call uncertain. The CDR3 has 14 amino acids. V was trimmed by 6 bases and J by 0 bases, leaving 9 bases between them. CDR1 and CDR2 from the germline V gene are MNHGY and SAAAGT.

This clonotype was observed at least ten times. This chain joins TRBV29-1 and TRBJ1-1; unclear D gene. The V end was cut by 4 bases, the J end by 0 bases, with 9 bases between. This CDR3 comprises 13 residues. Germline CDR1 SQVTM, CDR2 ANQGSEA. The CDR3 here is CSVALGLNTEAFF. CDR3 coding DNA: TGCAGCGTTGCCTTAGGGCTGAACACTGAAGCTTTCTTT.

In this sample, this clonotype turned up many times. Given a much more abundant clone one base away, this may be a read error. The V call is TRBV13, the J call TRBJ1-1; D remains ambiguous. Between the trimmed V and J ends, which lost 4 bases and 1 base, there was a span of 7 bases. This CDR3 region has 13 residues. Germline CDR1 reads PRHDT; CDR2 reads FYEKMQ (reference sequence). Here the CDR3 DNA reads TGTGCCAGCAGCTCCCCAGGGAACACTGAAGCTTTCTTT. Its protein product is CASSSPGNTEAFF.

This clonotype has more than one count but fewer than ten. V and J are TRBV4-1 and TRBJ1-1, with D possibly matching TRBD1 (6 bases). Between the trimmed V and J ends, which lost 4 bases and 1 base, there was a span of 16 bases. Germline CDR1 MGHRA, CDR2 YSYEKL. CDR3 length equals 16 residues. In nucleotides, the CDR3 is TGCGCCAGCAGCCCCCAAACGGGGGCGGGGAACACTGAAGCTTTCTTT. Translation gives CASSPQTGAGNTEAFF.

The J gene is TRBJ2-6, the V gene TRBV19; D is undetermined. The CDR3 has 15 amino acids. Germline assignment: CDR1 LNHDA and CDR2 SQIVND (reference sequence). V was shortened by 8 bases and J by 0 bases, with 11 bases between the two germline ends. CDR3 sequence: CASCPGSSGANVLTF. CDR3 DNA sequence: TGTGCCAGTTGCCCTGGGTCCTCTGGGGCCAACGTCCTGACTTTC.

In regard to this clonotype: Possible read error: a much larger clone is one base away. This chain connects TRBV28 to TRBJ2-7, with D perhaps given as TRBD1 or TRBD2 (5 bases each). The CDR3 consists of 13 residues. From germline, CDR1 is MDHEN and CDR2 SYDVKM. CDR3 region: CASSPSGPYGQYF. CDR3 coding DNA: TGTGCCAGCAGTCCCTCGGGACCCTACGGGCAGTACTTC.

This clonotype was found many times. This chain uses TRBV7-3 with TRBJ1-2, with TRBD1 identical over 7 bases. The CDR3 consists of 15 residues. The J segment lost 3 bases and the V segment lost 2 bases, leaving 6 bases of the junction unmatched. Germline V CDR1 and CDR2: SGHTA, FQGTGA. The CDR3 loop reads CASSLRSGGDYGYTF. The CDR3 DNA is TGTGCCAGCAGCTTACGGTCAGGGGGTGACTATGGCTACACCTTC.

This clonotype was seen many times. V gene TRBV24-1 combines with J gene TRBJ2-7, with 9 bases aligning to TRBD2. Germline V gene sequence: CDR1 KGHDR, CDR2 SFDVKD. With V trimmed by 6 bases and J by 7 bases, 21 bases remained unmatched. The CDR3 is 18 amino acids. CDR3 nucleotides: TGTGCCACCAGTCCTTCCTTAGGAGCGGGGGGCATAGTCGGGGAGCAGTACTTC. It encodes CATSPSLGAGGIVGEQYF.

There are many counts of this clonotype. V gene TRBV6-1 combines with J gene TRBJ2-2; 8 bases agree with TRBD1. With 6 bases clipped from V and 3 bases from J, the junction kept 6 bases outside the gene matches. CDR3 size: 15 residues. Germline CDR1 is MNHNS and CDR2 is SASEGT. Written as DNA, the CDR3 is TGTGCCAGCAGCCGGGACAGGTCTTACACCGGGGAGCTGTTTTTT. Translated, it gives CASSRDRSYTGELFF.

This clonotype was counted at least ten times. V is TRBV3-1 and J is TRBJ2-5; tentatively, D is TRBD2 (6 bases). The CDR3 has 12 residues. V was cut by 3 bases and J by 5 bases, with 7 bases left in between. Germline CDR1 reads LGHDT; CDR2 reads YNNKEL (reference sequence). For the CDR3, the DNA is TGTGCCAGCAGCCACCGGGGGGAGACCCAGTACTTC. It specifies CASSHRGETQYF.